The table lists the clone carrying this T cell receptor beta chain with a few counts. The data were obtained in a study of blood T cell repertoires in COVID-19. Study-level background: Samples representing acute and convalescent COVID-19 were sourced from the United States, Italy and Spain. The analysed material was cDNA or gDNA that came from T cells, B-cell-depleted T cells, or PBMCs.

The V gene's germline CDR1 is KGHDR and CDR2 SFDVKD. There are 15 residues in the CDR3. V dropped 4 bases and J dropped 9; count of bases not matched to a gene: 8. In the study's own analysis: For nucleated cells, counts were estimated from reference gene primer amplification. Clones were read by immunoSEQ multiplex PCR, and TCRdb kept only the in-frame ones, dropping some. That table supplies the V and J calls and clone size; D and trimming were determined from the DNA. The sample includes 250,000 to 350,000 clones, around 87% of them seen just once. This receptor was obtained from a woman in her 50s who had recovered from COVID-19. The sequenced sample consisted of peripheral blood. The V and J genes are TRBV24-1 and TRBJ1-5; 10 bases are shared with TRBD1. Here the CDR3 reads CATSESGTGARPQHF. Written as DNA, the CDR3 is TGTGCCACCAGTGAATCCGGGACAGGGGCCCGGCCCCAGCATTTT.